Listed here is a single TCR beta chain. The sample belongs to a study of blood T cell repertoires in COVID-19. Study background: The samples span acute and convalescent COVID-19 from the United States, Italy and Spain. Sources were T cells, B-cell-depleted T cells, or PBMCs; the material itself was cDNA or gDNA.

Germline V gene data show CDR1 as SEHNR and CDR2 as FQNEAQ (reference sequence). The CDR3 length is 16 residues. With 5 bases clipped from V and 2 bases from J, the junction kept 8 bases outside the gene matches. In the original processing: Amplification from reference gene primers served as the basis for estimated nucleated cell counts. Produced via immunoSEQ multiplex PCR; TCRdb's table is partial and in-frame only. V and J calls plus clone size are reproduced from that table; the DNA served to infer D and trimming. The data contain more than 80,000 clones, 70% to 85% of them singletons. The gene calls are TRBV7-9 and TRBJ2-4; 8 nucleotides match TRBD1. The source of this sequence is a woman in her sixties or seventies with acute or convalescent COVID-19. The sequenced sample was peripheral blood. In nucleotides, the CDR3 is TGTGCCAGCAGCCCACCGACAGGGGCGCCCAAAAACATTCAGTACTTC. This encodes CASSPPTGAPKNIQYF.